This T cell receptor (beta chain) was identified in a study of identical twins. One entry per CDR3 protein results from TCRdb running MiXCR on the 5' RACE reads. This table holds over 600,000 distinct CDR3 sequences, roughly 20% found once. Trimming shortened V by 6 bases and J by 6 bases, and 14 bases separated the two germline ends. This CDR3 is built from 12 residues. Germline-derived CDR1 and CDR2 are DFQATT and SNEGSKA (reference sequence). These data are also associated with another study on T cells expressing NK-cell markers. From that report: Dominant NKG2C+ clonotypes in roughly 6 donors made up roughly 1.0-7.0% of CD8+ T cells.

The receptor was derived from a woman aged 18-35 years in good health. The sample taken for sequencing was PBMCs. V and J are TRBV20-1 and TRBJ1-1; D is perhaps TRBD1 (6 bases). The CDR3 nucleotides are TGCAGTGCACGTACAGGGATGTCTGAAGCTTTCTTT. This encodes CSARTGMSEAFF.